This passage covers 27 T cell receptor beta chains from one sample sequenced in a study of early T cells in non-severe SARS-CoV-2 infection. A single record per CDR3 protein comes from TCRdb applying MiXCR to the 5' RACE reads. Among over 70,000 distinct CDR3 sequences listed, roughly 15% were seen once. Material: whole blood, obtained at baseline. These receptors originate from an adult who was a healthcare worker with PCR-confirmed SARS-CoV-2 infection or an uninfected control (not recorded which).

The J gene is TRBJ2-5, the V gene TRBV5-1, with 14 bases identical to TRBD2. Germline V gene sequence: CDR1 SGHRS, CDR2 YFSETQ. This CDR3 is 17 amino acids long. Germline trimming cut 2 bases from V and 2 bases from J; bases unmatched to any gene: 5. The CDR3 loop reads CASSLGLAGGAQETQYF. Here the CDR3 DNA reads TGCGCCAGCAGCTTAGGACTAGCGGGAGGAGCACAAGAGACCCAGTACTTC.

The sample holds a few counts of this clonotype. This chain connects TRBV6-5 to TRBJ1-6; D uncertain. The V gene lost 4 bases and the J gene lost 9 bases, with 10 bases spanning the gap. Germline CDR1 reads MNHEY; CDR2 reads SVGAGI. The CDR3 contains 13 residues. The CDR3 bases are TGTGCCAGCAGTTCAAAACAGCTTTCACCCCTCCACTTT. As protein: CASSSKQLSPLHF.

This chain uses TRBV7-9 with TRBJ1-1; possible D gene TRBD1, 6 bases. Between the trimmed V and J ends, which lost 7 bases and 0 bases, there was a span of 15 bases. CDR3 length equals 15 residues. From germline, CDR1 is SEHNR and CDR2 FQNEAQ (reference sequence). The CDR3 here is CASTLGAEMNTEAFF. Here the CDR3 DNA reads TGTGCCAGCACCTTGGGGGCAGAGATGAACACTGAAGCTTTCTTT.

This clonotype came up a few times. This chain uses TRBV29-1 with TRBJ2-3, with a tentative D call TRBD2 (6 bases). The V gene's germline CDR1 is SQVTM and CDR2 ANQGSEA. The CDR3 has 13 residues. The V gene lost 7 bases and the J gene lost 1 base, with 12 bases spanning the gap. The CDR3 DNA reads TGCAGCGGGACGGGACTCCGCACAGATACGCAGTATTTT. This translates into CSGTGLRTDTQYF.

This clonotype has more than one count but fewer than ten. The V call is TRBV2, the J call TRBJ1-1, with D unresolved. The CDR3 length is 14 residues. Germline lookup yields CDR1 SNHLY and CDR2 FYNNEI. Trimming stripped 6 bases from V and 4 bases from J, with 15 bases between. This CDR3 reads CASRPLGWRTEAFF. The CDR3 region has the DNA TGTGCCAGCAGGCCCCTAGGTTGGCGCACTGAAGCTTTCTTT.

J is TRBJ2-1 and V is TRBV6-5; 15 positions agree with TRBD2. The CDR3 is 20 residues long. Germline trimming cut 5 bases from V and 9 bases from J; bases unmatched to any gene: 20. CDR1 MNHEY and CDR2 SVGAGI come from the germline V gene. DNA for the CDR3: TGTGCCAGCAGTCCTCTGGGACTAGCGGGAGGCCGGCGGAGAGACGTTGAGCAGTTCTTC. This sequence encodes CASSPLGLAGGRRRDVEQFF.

This clonotype was seen a handful of times. At one end the junction does not follow the germline gene, possibly because of a read error. The V call is TRBV2, the J call TRBJ2-7; D is uncertain. Germline assignment: CDR1 SNHLY and CDR2 FYNNEI. The CDR3 length is 13 residues. The CDR3 coding sequence is TGTGCCAGCAGGGAAGGTCGGTCCTACGAGCAGTACTTC. Encoded protein: CASREGRSYEQYF.

This clonotype showed up many times. At one of its ends the junction is not consistent with the germline gene, which may arise from a read error. The rearrangement links TRBV6-6 to TRBJ2-6; maybe TRBD2 (7 bases). The CDR3 extends over 14 amino acids. Germline values: CDR1 MNHNY, CDR2 SVGAGI (reference sequence). This chain's CDR3 is CASSYGRGVNVLTF. In DNA, the CDR3 is TGTGCCAGCAGTTACGGGAGGGGGGTCAACGTCCTGACTTTC.

This clonotype turned up a few times. The rearrangement uses TRBV7-9 and TRBJ2-5; D remains unclear. Germline V gene sequence: CDR1 SEHNR, CDR2 FQNEAQ (reference sequence). The CDR3 extends over 11 amino acids. The V gene lost 3 bases and the J gene lost 5 bases, with 4 bases spanning the gap. CDR3 loop: CASSFKETQYF. The CDR3, as DNA: TGTGCCAGCAGCTTCAAGGAGACCCAGTACTTC.

This chain links TRBV24-1 with TRBJ1-1; 9 nucleotides line up with TRBD1. The V segment lost 4 bases and the J segment 6 bases; nucleotides outside the gene matches: 11. CDR1 and CDR2 (germline): KGHDR, SFDVKD. The CDR3 runs to 16 residues. The CDR3 sequence: CATSESGGTGIAEAFF. The CDR3 DNA reads TGTGCCACCAGTGAGTCCGGCGGGACAGGGATAGCTGAAGCTTTCTTT.

This clonotype was observed a handful of times. The chain employs TRBV27 and TRBJ2-7; TRBD1 matches 9 bases. The CDR3 has 14 residues. The J segment lost 9 bases and the V segment lost 8 bases, leaving 14 bases of the junction unmatched. Per germline, CDR1 MNHEY and CDR2 SMNVEV (reference sequence). This chain's CDR3 is CASRPGQGARGQYF. CDR3 in DNA: TGTGCCAGCCGCCCGGGACAGGGAGCTAGGGGGCAGTACTTC.

In its sample, this clonotype was seen a few times. The V call is TRBV29-1, the J call TRBJ2-1; possibly TRBD2 for D (6 bases). The CDR3 is made up of 17 amino acids. The germline gives CDR1 SQVTM, CDR2 ANQGSEA. Trimming took off 1 base at V and 0 bases at J, with 16 bases between the two ends. In DNA form, the CDR3 reads TGCAGCGTTGAAGGGCTGCGCGGAGGGAGCTCCTACAATGAGCAGTTCTTC. Translating gives CSVEGLRGGSSYNEQFF.

At least ten counts were recorded for this clonotype. This rearrangement joins TRBV20-1 to TRBJ2-7; 8 bases line up with TRBD2. The CDR3 is 19 residues long. Germline values: CDR1 DFQATT, CDR2 SNEGSKA (reference sequence). V was clipped by 0 bases and J by 5 bases; unmatched bases: 21. The CDR3 DNA sequence: TGCAGTGCTAGAGATCGAGAGCTAGCGGGTCGAAAGGCCTTGAACGAGCAGTACTTC. Translating gives CSARDRELAGRKALNEQYF.

This clonotype was counted only a few times. This rearrangement joins TRBV5-4 to TRBJ2-3; 8 bases map to TRBD2. Germline V gene sequence: CDR1 SGHNT, CDR2 YYREEE (reference sequence). V was clipped by 4 bases and J by 6 bases; unmatched bases: 10. CDR3 length: 15 amino acids. This CDR3 reads CASSPSPSGFDTQYF. The DNA of the CDR3 is TGTGCCAGCAGCCCGAGCCCTAGCGGGTTTGATACGCAGTATTTT.

The chain links TRBV6-5 to TRBJ2-1, with D perhaps matching TRBD2 (5 bases). This CDR3 is 16 amino acids long. The V end was cut by 2 bases, the J end by 0 bases, with 11 bases between. Germline V gene sequence: CDR1 MNHEY, CDR2 SVGAGI. Here the CDR3 DNA reads TGTGCCAGCAGTTACACCAAGAGGGTCTCCTACAATGAGCAGTTCTTC. Protein: CASSYTKRVSYNEQFF.

The genes are TRBV6-1 and TRBJ2-5; D gene ambiguous. The CDR3 sequence is 15 residues long. Trimming stripped 4 bases from V and 5 bases from J, with 17 bases between. Germline CDR1 reads MNHNS; CDR2 reads SASEGT. CDR3 sequence: CASSVGAGALETQYF. DNA for the CDR3: TGTGCCAGCAGTGTAGGCGCAGGCGCTCTGGAGACCCAGTACTTC.

This clonotype was seen only a few times. The chain recombines TRBV29-1 with TRBJ2-3, with TRBD1 as a possible D gene (6 bases). This CDR3 region has 14 residues. V was clipped by 7 bases and J by 2 bases, with 16 bases between them. Germline loops: CDR1 SQVTM, CDR2 ANQGSEA. The CDR3: CSATGRGPTDTQYF. CDR3 DNA sequence: TGCAGCGCCACAGGGAGAGGGCCCACAGATACGCAGTATTTT.

This clonotype has ten or more counts. The rearrangement joins TRBV6-2 or TRBV6-3 to TRBJ2-7; 7 bases align to TRBD1. CDR3 length equals 17 residues. J gave up 3 bases and V 0 bases, and 11 bases lay outside the gene matches. Germline V lookup: CDR1 MNHEY, CDR2 SVGEGT. The DNA of the CDR3 is TGTGCCAGCAGTTACTCGAGGCAGGGGGAAAGGTACTACGAGCAGTACTTC. Translating it yields CASSYSRQGERYYEQYF.

CDR3 DNA sequence: TGCGCCAGCAGCCAACGGGACTATTTGGGGAATGAGCAGTTCTTC. Translation gives CASSQRDYLGNEQFF. The chain combines TRBV4-1 with TRBJ2-1, with 7 bases aligning to TRBD2. The CDR3 loop spans 15 amino acids. The germline gives CDR1 MGHRA, CDR2 YSYEKL. Losses at the gene ends were 2 bases for V and 7 bases for J; bases not matched to a gene: 8.

The sample holds a few counts of this clonotype. The chain is built from TRBV29-1 and TRBJ2-5, with D maybe TRBD2 (5 bases). V shed 4 bases and J shed 3 bases, with 12 bases lying between them. This CDR3 contains 13 residues. The germline V gene has CDR1 SQVTM and CDR2 ANQGSEA. CDR3 nucleotides: TGCAGCGTTGCCCCGTTTAGCGAAGAGACCCAGTACTTC. This codes for CSVAPFSEETQYF.

V and J are TRBV9 and TRBJ2-7; TRBD1 might be the D (6 bases). The germline V gene encodes CDR1 SGDLS and CDR2 YYNGEE. The CDR3 sequence is 12 residues long. The V gene lost 4 bases and the J gene lost 6 bases, with 11 bases spanning the gap. CDR3 sequence reads: CASSTQGGEQYF. The CDR3 DNA sequence: TGTGCCAGCAGCACCCAAGGGGGCGAGCAGTACTTC. The variable domain in full, with the rest retrieved from reference TRBV9 and TRBJ2-7, is DSGVTQTPKHLITATGQRVTLRCSPRSGDLSVYWYQQSLDQGLQFLIQYYNGEERAKGNILERFSAQQFPDLHSELNLSSLELGDSALYFCASSTQGGEQYFGPGTRLTVT.

The rearrangement joins TRBV3-1 to TRBJ1-1; D is uncertain. V shed 4 bases and J shed 1 base, with 7 bases lying between them. In germline, CDR1 is LGHDT, CDR2 YNNKEL (reference sequence). The CDR3 consists of 13 residues. The CDR3 is CASSPLGNTEAFF. In DNA, the CDR3 is TGTGCCAGCAGCCCGTTAGGGAACACTGAAGCTTTCTTT.

V gene TRBV7-6 combines with J gene TRBJ2-4; D is ambiguous. Germline values: CDR1 SGHVS, CDR2 FNYEAQ. V shed 5 bases and J shed 0 bases, with 5 bases lying between them. This CDR3 spans 13 amino acids. This chain's CDR3 is CASSAQAKNIQYF. The DNA of the CDR3 is TGTGCCAGCAGCGCACAAGCCAAAAACATTCAGTACTTC.

In the case of this clonotype: One base away lies a much larger clone, so this may be a sequencing read error. This chain uses TRBV24-1 with TRBJ1-1, with 7 bases aligning to TRBD1. V lost 4 bases to trimming and J lost 6 bases; unmatched junction nucleotides: 7. The germline V gene encodes CDR1 KGHDR and CDR2 SFDVKD. The CDR3 consists of 14 residues. The CDR3 protein is CATSEAGGEAEAFF. The CDR3 region has the DNA TGTGCCACCAGTGAGGCAGGGGGAGAGGCTGAAGCTTTCTTT.

This clonotype has only a few counts. CDR3 region: CAISELLSYNEQFF. DNA of the CDR3: TGTGCCATCAGTGAGCTGTTGAGTTACAATGAGCAGTTCTTC. This chain connects TRBV10-3 to TRBJ2-1; D is unclear. The CDR3 contains 14 residues. Germline V gene data show CDR1 as ENHRY and CDR2 as SYGVKD. Between the trimmed V and J ends, which lost 2 bases and 4 bases, there was a span of 9 bases.

This clonotype was seen more than once but under ten times. The V call is TRBV21-1, the J call TRBJ2-7; the D segment call TRBD1 is taken from the table without a DNA check. TRBV21-1 constitutes a pseudogene. The CDR3 is made up of 15 amino acids. The CDR3 region is CASSKVWTGIYEQYF. The CDR3 bases are TGTGCCAGCAGCAAAGTCTGGACAGGGATTTACGAGCAGTACTTC.

In this sample, this clonotype turned up a few times. The V and J genes are TRBV19 and TRBJ2-3; no clear D gene. Germline V gene data show CDR1 as LNHDA and CDR2 as SQIVND (reference sequence). This CDR3 has 12 residues. Trimming removed 6 bases from V and 3 bases from J, with 7 bases in between. CDR3 sequence: CASSWDTDTQYF. CDR3 in DNA: TGTGCCAGTAGCTGGGATACAGATACGCAGTATTTT.